This passage covers 21 T cell receptor beta chains from one sample sequenced in a study of cytomegalovirus exposure and HLA in healthy donors. The PCR used 60 Vbeta and 13 Jbeta primers. Measured with immunoSEQ multiplex PCR; TCRdb has only the in-frame clones, and not every one. This repertoire shows about 160,000 clones, approximately 78% found once; its top ten account for 0.9% to 1%. Sequences were obtained from PBMCs. Receptors were obtained from a girl aged 2 to 10 in good health and CMV-seropositive.

This rearrangement joins TRBV28 to TRBJ1-5; D not certain. V lost 3 bases and J lost 2, with 11 bases in between. Germline CDR1 is MDHEN and CDR2 is SYDVKM. The CDR3 length is 15 residues. The CDR3 reads CASSFPGRGNQPQHF. The CDR3, as DNA: TGTGCCAGCAGTTTCCCGGGGAGGGGCAATCAGCCCCAGCATTTT.

This clone was seen just once. V is TRBV4-1 and J is TRBJ2-3; 9 bases line up with TRBD2. This CDR3 region has 19 residues. The germline gives CDR1 MGHRA, CDR2 YSYEKL. Unmatched junction bases numbered 12, after V lost 0 bases and J lost 2 bases. CDR3 amino acids: CASSQDIPMTSGSTDTQYF. CDR3 coding DNA: TGCGCCAGCAGCCAAGATATCCCAATGACTAGCGGTTCCACAGATACGCAGTATTTT.

CDR3 region: CASSASGVGNQPQHF. The CDR3 DNA sequence: TGTGCCAGCAGTGCCTCGGGGGTGGGCAATCAGCCCCAGCATTTT. The rearrangement joins TRBV25-1 to TRBJ1-5, with D perhaps matching TRBD1 (5 bases). V lost 4 bases to trimming and J lost 2 bases, with 12 bases between them. The CDR3 spans 15 residues. Germline CDR1 MGHDK, CDR2 SYGVNS. Together with reference TRBV25-1 and TRBJ1-5, the CDR3 gives the full variable domain: EADIYQTPRYLVIGTGKKITLECSQTMGHDKMYWYQQDPGMELHLIHYSYGVNSTEKGDLSSESTVSRIRTEHFPLTLESARPSHTSQYLCASSASGVGNQPQHFGDGTRLSIL.

J is TRBJ2-2 and V is TRBV10-3; 7 nucleotides match TRBD1. The CDR3 totals 17 residues. V gave up 5 bases and J gave up 3 bases; unmatched junction bases: 12. Germline loops: CDR1 ENHRY, CDR2 SYGVKD. CDR3 region: CAISPTRQGKDTGELFF. CDR3 nucleotides: TGTGCCATCAGTCCCACCAGACAGGGCAAGGACACCGGGGAGCTGTTTTTT.

This clone was picked up a small number of times. The rearrangement links TRBV19 to TRBJ1-3; D uncertain. This CDR3 has 14 amino acids. The germline CDR1 and CDR2 sequences are LNHDA and SQIVND (reference sequence). V was trimmed by 6 bases and J by 1 base, leaving 10 bases between them. The DNA for the CDR3 is TGTGCCAGTAGCGGCAGCGGATCTGGAAACACCATATATTTT. Its translation is CASSGSGSGNTIYF.

This sequence joins TRBV2 and TRBJ2-7; the match to TRBD1 covers 10 bases. CDR1 is SNHLY, CDR2 FYNNEI, per germline. V shed 6 bases, J shed 6 bases, and the junction held 11 bases outside the gene matches. The CDR3 spans 15 residues. CDR3 sequence reads: CASRWDRGSPSEQYF. CDR3 sequence (DNA): TGTGCCAGCAGATGGGACAGGGGCTCCCCATCCGAGCAGTACTTC.

This clone has more than one count but fewer than ten. The chain combines TRBV2 with TRBJ1-2; weak D call: TRBD1 (5 bases). The CDR3 has 14 residues. Trimming took off 4 bases at V and 5 bases at J, with 14 bases between the two ends. CDR1 is SNHLY, CDR2 FYNNEI, per germline. The CDR3 loop is CASSGAGIGYGYTF. CDR3 bases: TGTGCCAGCAGTGGGGCAGGGATAGGGTATGGCTACACCTTC.

The genes are TRBV15 and TRBJ1-2; 7 bases fit TRBD1. This CDR3 region has 18 residues. Germline CDR1 reads LNHNV; CDR2 reads YYDKDF (reference sequence). The V and J ends lost 0 bases and 5 bases, in that order; junction bases with no gene match: 15. CDR3 residues: CATSREAYITGEGYGYTF. The CDR3, as DNA: TGTGCCACCAGCAGAGAAGCGTATATCACAGGGGAAGGGTATGGCTACACCTTC.

This clone is a singleton in its sample. The V gene is TRBV7-3, the J gene TRBJ2-1; D unclear. In germline, CDR1 is SGHTA, CDR2 FQGTGA. The V end lost 0 bases, the J end lost 6 bases, and 3 bases lay between the germline ends. The length of the CDR3 is 12 residues. Written as DNA, the CDR3 is TGTGCCAGCAGCTTAACGGCCAATGAGCAGTTCTTC. Translation gives CASSLTANEQFF. Full variable domain (outside the CDR3, taken from reference TRBV7-3 and TRBJ2-1): GAGVSQTPSNKVTEKGKYVELRCDPISGHTALYWYRQSLGQGPEFLIYFQGTGAADDSGLPNDRFFAVRPEGSVSTLKIQRTERGDSAVYLCASSLTANEQFFGPGTRLTVL.

The rearrangement uses TRBV14 and TRBJ2-5; D is undetermined. Trimming shortened V by 1 base and J by 1 base, and 10 bases separated the two germline ends. The CDR3 has 15 amino acids. The germline CDR1 and CDR2 sequences are SGHDN and FVKESK. CDR3 sequence (DNA): TGTGCCAGCAGCCAAGGAGAAACTTTCCAAGAGACCCAGTACTTC. This sequence encodes CASSQGETFQETQYF.

CDR3 residues: CAWSRTGEDYGYTF. DNA for the CDR3: TGTGCCTGGAGTCGGACAGGGGAGGACTATGGCTACACCTTC. V usage is TRBV30 and J usage is TRBJ1-2, with 9 bases identical to TRBD1. Germline V CDR1 and CDR2: GTSNPN, SVGIG (reference sequence). This CDR3 comprises 14 residues. V lost 2 bases, J lost 3 bases, and 4 bases stayed unmatched.

The chain recombines TRBV29-1 with TRBJ2-3; 10 nucleotides agree with TRBD1. Germline CDR1 is SQVTM and CDR2 is ANQGSEA. V lost 3 bases, J lost 4 bases, and 4 bases stayed unmatched. The CDR3 is 14 amino acids. This CDR3 reads CSVERDRGPDTQYF. CDR3 nucleotide sequence: TGCAGCGTTGAGCGAGACAGGGGGCCAGATACGCAGTATTTT.

The chain employs TRBV28 and TRBJ2-5; 8 bases line up with TRBD2. Losses at the gene ends were 1 base for V and 4 bases for J; bases not matched to a gene: 14. Germline CDR1 and CDR2: MDHEN and SYDVKM. The CDR3 contains 18 residues. The CDR3 loop reads CASSLFGGDGTTSETQYF. CDR3 coding DNA: TGTGCCAGCAGTTTATTCGGGGGGGACGGGACTACGTCAGAGACCCAGTACTTC.

CDR3 bases: TGCGCCAGCAGCCAAGACGGCAGGGTTCATGGCTACACCTTC. Amino acids: CASSQDGRVHGYTF. The chain combines TRBV4-1 with TRBJ1-2; perhaps TRBD1 as D (5 bases). Germline V gene lookup returns CDR1 MGHRA and CDR2 YSYEKL. The V gene lost 0 bases and the J gene lost 6 bases, with 11 bases spanning the gap. CDR3 length: 14 amino acids.

The chain employs TRBV7-6 and TRBJ2-5; tentatively, D is TRBD2 (6 bases). The germline V gene has CDR1 SGHVS and CDR2 FNYEAQ. V lost 5 bases and J lost 5, with 18 bases in between. The CDR3 has 15 residues. CDR3 sequence: CASSPSTGVGETQYF. The DNA of the CDR3 is TGTGCCAGCAGCCCCAGTACGGGGGTGGGGGAGACCCAGTACTTC.

V and J are TRBV2 and TRBJ1-5, with D perhaps TRBD1 (5 bases). This CDR3 contains 17 residues. Germline loops: CDR1 SNHLY, CDR2 FYNNEI. V lost 6 bases to trimming and J lost 7 bases, with 25 bases between them. The chain's CDR3 is CASRGGRSGILEQPQHF. The CDR3 DNA is TGTGCCAGCAGGGGTGGCCGATCAGGGATCTTGGAGCAGCCCCAGCATTTT.

The CDR3 region is CASSRHGQAGGYTF. As DNA, the CDR3 is TGTGCCAGCAGCAGACATGGACAGGCAGGTGGCTACACCTTC. The chain recombines TRBV6-5 with TRBJ1-2; TRBD1 agrees at 7 bases. Germline V lookup: CDR1 MNHEY, CDR2 SVGAGI. This CDR3 contains 14 residues. V lost 6 bases to trimming and J lost 7 bases; unmatched junction nucleotides: 11.

This clone was recorded a few times. The V and J genes are TRBV6-6 and TRBJ1-4; 7 nucleotides line up with TRBD1. There are 16 residues in the CDR3. CDR1 is MNHNY, CDR2 SVGAGI, per germline (reference sequence). J gave up 4 bases and V 2 bases, and 7 bases lay outside the gene matches. Written as DNA, the CDR3 is TGTGCCAGCAGTTACACCGGGACAGCCCGTAATGAAAAACTGTTTTTT. It specifies CASSYTGTARNEKLFF.

V gene TRBV29-1 combines with J gene TRBJ2-3; 12 bases agree with TRBD2. The germline V gene has CDR1 SQVTM and CDR2 ANQGSEA. After removal of 5 bases from V and 0 bases from J, the junction contained 6 bases not matched to a gene. The CDR3 length is 16 residues. The chain's CDR3 is CSVILAGGISTDTQYF. In nucleotides, the CDR3 is TGCAGCGTTATACTAGCGGGAGGCATTAGCACAGATACGCAGTATTTT.

This chain connects TRBV30 to TRBJ2-3; 10 bases match TRBD1. Losses at the gene ends were 3 bases for V and 5 bases for J; bases not matched to a gene: 5. The CDR3 runs 14 residues. Germline CDR1 is GTSNPN and CDR2 is SVGIG (reference sequence). The CDR3 here is CAWRTGGFLDTQYF. The DNA of the CDR3 is TGTGCCTGGAGGACAGGGGGCTTCCTAGATACGCAGTATTTT.

The chain couples TRBV10-3 to TRBJ1-3, with no clear D. Deletions cut 1 base from V and 0 bases from J, with 10 bases between. The CDR3 sequence is 16 residues long. CDR1 is ENHRY and CDR2 is SYGVKD in the germline V gene. CDR3 nucleotides: TGTGCCATCAGTGAGTACGGGGTTCGCTCTGGAAACACCATATATTTT. Amino acids: CAISEYGVRSGNTIYF.